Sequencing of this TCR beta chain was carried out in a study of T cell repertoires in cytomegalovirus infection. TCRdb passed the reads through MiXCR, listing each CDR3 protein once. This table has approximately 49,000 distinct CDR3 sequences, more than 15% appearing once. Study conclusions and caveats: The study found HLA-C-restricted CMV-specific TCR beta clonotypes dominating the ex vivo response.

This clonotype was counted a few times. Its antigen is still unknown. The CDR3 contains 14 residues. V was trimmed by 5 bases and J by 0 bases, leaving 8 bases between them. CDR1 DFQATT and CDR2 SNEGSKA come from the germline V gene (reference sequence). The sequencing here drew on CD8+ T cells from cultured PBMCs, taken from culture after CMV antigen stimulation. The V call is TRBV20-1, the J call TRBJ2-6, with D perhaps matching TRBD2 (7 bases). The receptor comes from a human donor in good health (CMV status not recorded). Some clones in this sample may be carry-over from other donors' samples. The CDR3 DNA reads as TGCAGTGCTGGGGGGGCCTCTGGGGCCAACGTCCTGACTTTC. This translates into CSAGGASGANVLTF.